The T cell receptor (beta chain) under discussion was sequenced for a study of blood T cell repertoires in COVID-19. Study background: The United States, Italy and Spain were the sources of the acute and convalescent COVID-19 samples.

Adults between roughly 18 and 100 years of age took part from 24 US areas. Libraries were prepared by immunoSEQ multiplex PCR; TCRdb keeps only in-frame clonotypes and omits some of them. The table shows 200,000 or so clones, with more than 70% occurring only once. This clone was found a few times. Germline CDR1 is SGHAT and CDR2 is FQDESV (reference sequence). V was pared by 8 bases and J by 2 bases, with 9 bases of the junction left unmatched. There are 14 residues in the CDR3. The sequenced material came from PBMCs or T cells enriched from blood (not recorded which). This sequence originates from a woman between 40 and 55 years old with acute COVID-19. The chain links TRBV11-1 to TRBJ2-7, with 7 bases lining up with TRBD1. The CDR3 sequence: CASHLGQIPYEQYF. DNA for the CDR3: TGTGCCAGCCACCTGGGACAGATCCCCTACGAGCAGTACTTC.